Listed here is a single TCR beta chain. The antigen it recognizes is unknown. No qualities accompany the bases; no much larger clone lies one base away. Taken from the germline V gene (reference sequence), the CDR1 and CDR2 loops are SEHNR and FQNEAQ. The CDR3 numbers 14 residues from cysteine through phenylalanine. The CDR3 DNA has 42 bases and is translated from base 1. The junction carries 10 bases between V and J, which are trimmed by 1 base and 5 bases respectively. These data originate in a study of blood T cell repertoires in COVID-19 (dated by TCRdb to 2020 to 2022). Background on the whole study: Collaborator samples came from the United States, Italy and Spain and covered acute and convalescent phases of COVID-19. The material from the prospective study consisted of cDNA or gDNA derived from T cells, B-cell-depleted T cells, or PBMCs. The dataset comprised deeply sampled blood TCRbeta repertoires from subjects exposed to, actively infected with, or recovered from COVID-19. The repertoires were made available in a free public database intended to serve as a resource for research on the immune response to SARS-CoV-2. Samples came from the ongoing ImmuneRACE study (first 160 participants) plus 1,254 subjects from 6 global collaborators. The sample metadata nearly always contained a de-identified subject ID, COVID-19 status, age in years and sex. Where HLA class I and class II types were available, the types were taken from metadata supplied by the sample provider, not from assay-based typing.

TCRbeta CDR3 regions were amplified from genomic DNA by means of the immunoSEQ Assay, a bias-controlled multiplex PCR. The original pipeline was this. The number of nucleated cells in each sample was estimated by amplification of reference gene primers within the assay. To quantify the absolute abundance of each unique TCRbeta CDR3 rearrangement, sequence reads were collapsed and filtered. For each sample, productive Simpson clonality was calculated as the square root of Simpson's diversity index over productive rearrangements. As stored in TCRdb, this immuneACCESS dataset retains in-frame rearrangements with V and J assigned. A fraction of the clones does not appear; measured against another copy, unresolved V genes explain less than half of the discrepancy, and the remainder lacks a known reason. Clone size and the V and J calls come from that table; the DNA yielded D and trimming. Present in this sample are about 370,000 clones, roughly 86% of which were seen just once. Roughly 10% of the sample rests with the top ten.

In Seattle, one collaborating source enrolled patients while the infection was active and tracked those patients longitudinally over the course of disease. Each collaborating institution followed its own protocols to collect whole blood in K2EDTA tubes. For TCRbeta analysis, collaborator samples were shipped as frozen whole blood, as isolated PBMCs, or as DNA extracted from either sample type. Paper-wide results and their limitations: How much clinical and demographic metadata was included differed by source and by participant, and the metadata was provided uncurated.

The sample consisted of peripheral blood. The source of this sequence is a woman under 40 with COVID-19, enrolled during active disease. The rearrangement joined TRBV7-9 to TRBJ2-3; there is no confident call for the D gene. The CDR3 protein sequence reads: CASSLGAGGDTQYF. The DNA sequence is as follows: TGTGCCAGCAGCTTAGGGGCAGGTGGAGATACGCAGTATTTT.